These 15 T cell receptor beta chains were sequenced from one sample in a study of cytomegalovirus exposure and HLA in healthy donors. The study ran its PCR with 60 Vbeta and 13 Jbeta primers. Sequenced by immunoSEQ multiplex PCR; TCRdb stores in-frame clones only, minus some. The table lists roughly 140,000 clones, around 10% of them singletons, with 1.5% to 2% in the top ten. Sequencing was carried out using PBMCs. The receptors derive from a male donor in good health and CMV-seronegative.

This clone was detected a few times. The chain uses TRBV29-1 and TRBJ2-1; D may be TRBD2 (6 bases). The V and J ends lost 6 bases and 8 bases respectively, with 23 bases between them. CDR1 is SQVTM, CDR2 ANQGSEA, per germline. The CDR3 runs 15 residues. CDR3 in DNA: TGCAGCGTCGCAAGTTTCGGGACTGGCACCTATGAGCAGTTCTTC. Translated, it gives CSVASFGTGTYEQFF.

This clone turned up a few times. The chain employs TRBV5-1 and TRBJ2-5, with a possible D match to TRBD1 (6 bases). Germline-derived CDR1 and CDR2 are SGHRS and YFSETQ. V lost 4 bases and J lost 2, with 12 bases in between. The CDR3 length is 14 residues. The CDR3 DNA reads TGCGCCAGCAGCCGAGGGACACAGCAAGAGACCCAGTACTTC. Translated, it gives CASSRGTQQETQYF.

The chain recombines TRBV15 with TRBJ1-1; possibly TRBD1 for D (6 bases). V was clipped by 1 base and J by 10 bases, with 13 bases between them. The germline V gene encodes CDR1 LNHNV and CDR2 YYDKDF (reference sequence). The CDR3 runs 13 residues. CDR3 sequence (DNA): TGTGCCACCAGCAGAGTACCAGGGGCGATAGCTTTCTTT. It yields the protein CATSRVPGAIAFF.

This clone was picked up a small number of times. The same CDR3 arises from other DNA sequences in this sample as well. V gene TRBV4-3 combines with J gene TRBJ2-1; no firm D call. This CDR3 spans 15 amino acids. CDR1 is LGHNA, CDR2 YSLEER, per germline. Trimming left V 0 bases short and J 0 bases short, with 6 bases between. CDR3 bases: TGCGCCAGCAGCCAAGATAGAAGCTCCTACAATGAGCAGTTCTTC. Its protein product is CASSQDRSSYNEQFF.

This clone was seen only a few times. The rearrangement links TRBV27 to TRBJ1-1; 9 nucleotides agree with TRBD1. Germline V CDR1 and CDR2: MNHEY, SMNVEV (reference sequence). The CDR3 consists of 14 residues. Trimming removed 6 bases from V and 4 bases from J; junction bases left unmatched: 6. CDR3 in amino acids: CASRPGTGITEAFF. The CDR3 DNA reads TGTGCCAGCAGGCCCGGGACAGGGATCACTGAAGCTTTCTTT.

The chain employs TRBV4-1 and TRBJ1-2, with 7 bases fitting TRBD1. Germline V gene data show CDR1 as MGHRA and CDR2 as YSYEKL. V was pared by 0 bases and J by 5 bases, with 3 bases of the junction left unmatched. The CDR3 loop spans 14 amino acids. CDR3 DNA sequence: TGCGCCAGCAGCCAAGAAGGGACAGTATATGGCTACACCTTC. Its protein product is CASSQEGTVYGYTF.

This chain links TRBV5-4 with TRBJ2-2; 12 bases fit TRBD2. The CDR3 contains 18 residues. The V gene end was trimmed by 1 base and the J gene end by 1 base; junction bases not matched to a gene: 5. The germline V gene has CDR1 SGHNT and CDR2 YYREEE (reference sequence). The CDR3 nucleotides are TGTGCCAGCAGCTTGAGGCTAGCGGGGGGGCTGAACACCGGGGAGCTGTTTTTT. Its protein product is CASSLRLAGGLNTGELFF.

V is TRBV27 and J is TRBJ2-7; possible D gene TRBD1, 5 bases. Germline values: CDR1 MNHEY, CDR2 SMNVEV (reference sequence). The V gene lost 3 bases and the J gene lost 5 bases, with 14 bases spanning the gap. The CDR3 is 14 amino acids. The CDR3 nucleotides are TGTGCCAGCAGTTTCCTTCAGGGTAATAACGAGCAGTACTTC. Its protein product is CASSFLQGNNEQYF.

This clone appeared a few times. The genes are TRBV2 and TRBJ2-5, with TRBD2 matching 10 bases. Germline V gene sequence: CDR1 SNHLY, CDR2 FYNNEI. The CDR3 is 14 amino acids. V was clipped by 5 bases and J by 1 base; unmatched bases: 1. CDR3 region: CASSLAGVQETQYF. CDR3 sequence (DNA): TGTGCCAGCAGTCTAGCGGGGGTCCAAGAGACCCAGTACTTC.

V and J are TRBV19 and TRBJ2-2; 9 bases are shared with TRBD2. The CDR3 covers 15 residues. Looked up from germline, CDR1 is LNHDA and CDR2 is SQIVND (reference sequence). The trim removed 10 bases at V and 5 bases at J, leaving 11 bases unmatched. In DNA, the CDR3 is TGTGCCACGAACGCGGCGGGGGGGCCAACCGGGGAGCTGTTTTTT. Amino acid sequence: CATNAAGGPTGELFF.

This clone has more than one count but fewer than ten. The J gene is TRBJ2-2, the V gene TRBV9; TRBD1 aligns across 9 bases. V lost 3 bases and J lost 8; bases outside the gene matches: 8. The CDR3 length is 15 residues. The V gene's germline CDR1 is SGDLS and CDR2 YYNGEE. The CDR3 here is CASSAGTGFEGELFF. The CDR3, as DNA: TGTGCCAGCAGCGCCGGGACAGGGTTCGAGGGGGAGCTGTTTTTT.

There are a few counts of this clone. V usage is TRBV4-3 and J usage is TRBJ1-4, with 8 bases fitting TRBD1. Germline V gene lookup returns CDR1 LGHNA and CDR2 YSLEER. Trimming at V came to 4 bases and at J to 1 base, leaving 5 bases not matched to a gene. The CDR3 has 16 residues. The CDR3 region is CASSRDRGETNEKLFF. As DNA, the CDR3 is TGCGCCAGCAGCCGAGACAGGGGAGAAACTAATGAAAAACTGTTTTTT.

This clone has more than one count but fewer than ten. V is TRBV6-5 and J is TRBJ1-2, with D possibly matching TRBD1 (5 bases). Trimming shortened V by 2 bases and J by 4 bases, and 17 bases separated the two germline ends. The CDR3 runs 16 residues. CDR1 and CDR2 from the germline V gene are MNHEY and SVGAGI. Written as DNA, the CDR3 is TGTGCCAGCAGTTACGACAGAACTCATGGAAGCTATGGCTACACCTTC. This translates into CASSYDRTHGSYGYTF.

This clone was seen only a few times. The chain recombines TRBV6-7 with TRBJ2-7; 10 nucleotides agree with TRBD2. TRBV6-7 is noted as an ORF with a role that remains uncertain. V dropped 2 bases and J dropped 1; count of bases not matched to a gene: 5. The CDR3 is made up of 16 amino acids. The CDR3 DNA follows: TGTGCCAGCAGTTACCGAGCTAGCGGGGGATCCTACGAGCAGTACTTC. Protein sequence: CASSYRASGGSYEQYF.

This clone was detected only a few times. The chain has TRBV5-8 and TRBJ1-5, with TRBD1 matching 7 bases. Germline V gene sequence: CDR1 SGHTS, CDR2 YDEGEE. The length of the CDR3 is 14 residues. Trimming removed 2 bases from V and 5 bases from J; junction bases left unmatched: 4. CDR3 nucleotides: TGTGCCAGCAGCTTTAGGGGGCACTATCAGCCCCAGCATTTT. This sequence encodes CASSFRGHYQPQHF.